The entry below describes one TCR beta chain. Its antigen is currently unknown. The data are from a study of post-analysis software for immune sequencing data. The study's findings and limits: Roughly five TRBV segments appeared more often in patients than in controls, and TRBV5-6, TRBV5-1 and TRBV20-1 were among these.

CDR3 size: 14 residues. The V gene's germline CDR1 is DFQATT and CDR2 SNEGSKA (reference sequence). V lost 3 bases and J lost 1, with 10 bases in between. Prepared TCR beta cDNA libraries contained unique molecular identifiers. MiXCR, run by TCRdb on the PCR reads, gives a single entry per CDR3 protein. Altogether some 800,000 distinct CDR3 sequences are present, 46% being singletons, with the ten largest covering approximately 4.4%. The TCR was taken from a girl between 10 and 17 years old with multiple sclerosis. Sequencing was performed on blood. V gene TRBV20-1 combines with J gene TRBJ2-1; D uncertain. The chain's CDR3 is CSASSRMSYNEQFF. CDR3 sequence (DNA): TGCAGTGCTAGTTCGCGAATGTCCTACAATGAGCAGTTCTTC.